The 9 T cell receptor beta chains given below trace back to one sample, sequenced in a study of T cell repertoires in cytomegalovirus infection. TCRdb independently ran MiXCR on the reads; one entry per CDR3 protein. The repertoire holds 54,000 or so distinct CDR3 sequences, with roughly a third as singletons. These receptors' antigens are unknown. Sample: PBMCs, sequenced either directly or after in vitro stimulation (not recorded which). The receptors derive from a human donor in good health (CMV status not recorded). Some clones in this sample may be carry-over from other donors' samples.

This clonotype has more than one count but fewer than ten. The V gene is TRBV7-2, the J gene TRBJ1-3; D not resolved. The V and J ends lost 5 bases and 9 bases respectively, with 14 bases between them. Germline V gene data show CDR1 as SGHTA and CDR2 as FQGNSA. The length of the CDR3 is 13 residues. This CDR3 reads CASSPPGRVTIYF. The CDR3 DNA follows: TGTGCCAGCAGCCCCCCCGGGCGTGTCACCATATATTTT.

In this sample, this clonotype turned up a few times. The J gene is TRBJ2-7, the V gene TRBV4-3, with 8 bases fitting TRBD1. CDR1 LGHNA and CDR2 YSLEER come from the germline V gene. CDR3 size: 13 residues. V lost 3 bases and J lost 6; bases outside the gene matches: 4. CDR3 loop: CASSHRTGSEQYF. The CDR3 DNA reads as TGCGCCAGCAGCCATAGGACAGGGAGCGAGCAGTACTTC.

This sequence joins TRBV12-3 or TRBV12-4 and TRBJ1-5; TRBD1 agrees at 7 bases. The CDR3 loop spans 15 amino acids. Trimming removed 6 bases from V and 6 bases from J; junction bases left unmatched: 11. In DNA, the CDR3 is TGTGCCAGCAGAGATGACAGGGCAGGAGCTCAGCCCCAGCATTTT. Residues: CASRDDRAGAQPQHF.

V gene TRBV27 combines with J gene TRBJ1-1; TRBD1 might be the D (6 bases). V was shortened by 4 bases and J by 10 bases, with 13 bases between the two germline ends. CDR1 and CDR2 from the germline V gene are MNHEY and SMNVEV (reference sequence). CDR3 length: 12 residues. The CDR3 nucleotides are TGTGCCAGCAGTTATGGGGGGCGCGCAGCTTTCTTT. As protein: CASSYGGRAAFF.

This clonotype was seen only a few times. This chain joins TRBV7-2 and TRBJ2-7, with TRBD1 matching 8 bases. V gave up 6 bases and J gave up 3 bases; unmatched junction bases: 7. Germline V gene data show CDR1 as SGHTA and CDR2 as FQGNSA. The CDR3 totals 14 residues. The CDR3 bases are TGTGCCAGCAGAGGAGACAGGGGCTACTACGAGCAGTACTTC. Encoded protein: CASRGDRGYYEQYF.

This rearrangement joins TRBV29-1 to TRBJ2-3; D is ambiguous. CDR3 size: 14 residues. Germline V gene lookup returns CDR1 SQVTM and CDR2 ANQGSEA. Trimming took off 3 bases at V and 3 bases at J, with 13 bases between the two ends. The CDR3 reads CSVEAILGTDTQYF. For the CDR3, the DNA is TGCAGCGTTGAGGCGATCTTGGGTACAGATACGCAGTATTTT.

This sequence joins TRBV20-1 and TRBJ2-1, with 7 bases that match TRBD2. Trimming at V came to 6 bases and at J to 0 bases, leaving 14 bases not matched to a gene. Looked up from germline, CDR1 is DFQATT and CDR2 is SNEGSKA (reference sequence). This CDR3 is built from 17 residues. CDR3 coding DNA: TGCAGTGCCAGCGGATGGCGGGGGACGAGCTCCTACAATGAGCAGTTCTTC. It codes for CSASGWRGTSSYNEQFF.

This sequence joins TRBV6-6 and TRBJ2-7; TRBD2 matches at 8 bases. The length of the CDR3 is 16 residues. V lost 6 bases, J lost 0 bases, and 10 bases stayed unmatched. Looked up from germline, CDR1 is MNHNY and CDR2 is SVGAGI (reference sequence). CDR3 residues: CASRPSTSGTSYEQYF. CDR3 in DNA: TGTGCCAGCAGGCCCTCAACTAGCGGCACCTCCTACGAGCAGTACTTC.

This clonotype came up many times. The chain uses TRBV12-3 or TRBV12-4 and TRBJ1-1; D not certain. The V and J ends lost 3 bases and 1 base respectively, with 6 bases between them. The CDR3 covers 13 residues. CDR3 region: CASSLVQNTEAFF. Written as DNA, the CDR3 is TGTGCCAGCAGTTTGGTACAGAACACTGAAGCTTTCTTT.